This TCR beta chain is from a study of regulatory and conventional T cells in RAG deficiency. Study-wide results and caveats: In Omenn syndrome, Treg and Tconv repertoires overlapped >75%. Other subsets showed 8.5 to 10-fold reductions, but Treg unique TCR beta sequences fell approximately 100-fold in these patients.

With regard to this clone: Its antigen is still unknown.

Only in-frame clones appear in the TCRdb table, and some are missing; sequencing was by immunoSEQ multiplex PCR. The repertoire consists of tens of thousands of clones, with 95% to 96% occurring once and the leading ten covering 1.3%. The germline CDR1 and CDR2 sequences are KGHSH and LQKENI. V lost 0 bases and J lost 0, with 8 bases in between. This CDR3 is 15 amino acids long. Conventional CD4+ T cells were sorted from blood as CD25-low CD127-high cells. In addition, the sample was reused for a study of regulatory T cells. That source reports: Primers: 52 TRBV forward and 13 TRBJ reverse.

This chain links TRBV18 with TRBJ1-2; D is ambiguous. This clonotype was obtained from a human donor in good health. Sequenced input: CD25- CD4+ T cells sorted from blood. Written as DNA, the CDR3 is TGTGCCAGCTCACCACCAGAGATCACTAACTATGGCTACACCTTC. Translation gives CASSPPEITNYGYTF.